This T cell receptor beta chain was retrieved from a study of neurological immune-mediated disorders. Study outcomes and limitations: HTLV-1-associated myelopathy ranked highest for TCR clonal expansion and multiple sclerosis lowest, beneath healthy controls.

TCRdb recomputed calls from the 5' RACE reads with MiXCR, one row per CDR3 protein. In the table there are some 77,000 distinct CDR3 sequences, about 9.7% of which are singletons. This clonotype has at least ten counts. Its antigen is unidentified. One end of the junction is discordant with germline, which a read error may explain. This TCR was sampled from a man aged 45-60 years in good health. The sample consisted of PBMCs.

This chain's CDR3 is CSARGQGRHNEQFF. The CDR3 region has the DNA TGCAGTGCCAGAGGACAGGGGAGACACAATGAGCAGTTCTTC. J is TRBJ2-1 and V is TRBV20-1; TRBD1 matches at 9 bases. CDR1 is DFQATT, CDR2 SNEGSKA, per germline (reference sequence). The length of the CDR3 is 14 residues.